This is a list of T cell receptor beta chains from one sample in a study of type 1 regulatory T cells. Their recognized antigens are unknown. TCRdb recomputed calls from the reads with MiXCR, one row per CDR3 protein. This sample yields 20,000 to 25,000 distinct CDR3 sequences, of which over 40% are seen a single time; 4.8% belongs to the top ten. The source material was cultured T cells, either the whole culture or a sorted T cell fraction (not recorded which). Source of these receptors: a human donor in good health. The CDR3 runs from the conserved cysteine through the conserved F or W. D genes are given only for firm matches. The listing skips clone size in some rows; elsewhere it reads once, few, many or a size class.

-	TRBV6-1	TRBJ1-4	-	14	CASNWGMGNEKLFF	TGTGCCAGCAATTGGGGGATGGGGAATGAAAAACTGTTTTTT
-	TRBV5-1	TRBJ2-5	TRBD2	14	CASSPRGGVETQYF	TGCGCCAGCAGCCCCCGGGGGGGAGTCGAGACCCAGTACTTC
-	TRBV7-2	TRBJ2-7	-	12	CASSLQPYEQYF	TGTGCCAGCAGCTTACAACCCTACGAGCAGTACTTC
few	TRBV7-8	TRBJ2-7	-	15	CASSLLGRYSYEQYF	TGTGCCAGCAGCTTGTTGGGACGGTACTCATACGAGCAGTACTTC
-	TRBV12-3/TRBV12-4	TRBJ1-4	TRBD1	14	CASNIGTANEKLFF	TGTGCCAGCAACATCGGGACAGCTAATGAAAAACTGTTTTTT
-	TRBV20-1	TRBJ2-3	TRBD2	15	CSARVAGAPTDTQYF	TGCAGTGCTAGAGTAGCGGGGGCCCCCACAGATACGCAGTATTTT
medium-sized	TRBV5-1	TRBJ2-3	TRBD1	16	CASRGGQALGSDTQYF	TGCGCCAGCAGAGGCGGACAGGCCCTGGGGTCGGATACGCAGTATTTT
medium-sized	TRBV5-1	TRBJ2-1	TRBD2	16	CASSTVAGPIYNEQFF	TGCGCCAGCAGCACCGTAGCGGGCCCGATCTACAATGAGCAGTTCTTC
-	TRBV10-3	TRBJ2-1	-	16	CAISESYGWSYNEQFF	TGTGCCATCAGTGAGTCGTACGGGTGGTCCTACAATGAGCAGTTCTTC
-	TRBV14	TRBJ2-5	TRBD1	15	CASSQPGQGYQTQYF	TGTGCCAGCAGCCAACCGGGACAGGGGTACCAGACCCAGTACTTC
-	TRBV6-6	TRBJ2-1	-	13	CASSYSRWGEQFF	TGTGCCAGCAGTTACTCCCGGTGGGGTGAGCAGTTCTTC
-	TRBV7-8	TRBJ2-7	TRBD2	15	CVSSLGAGGSYEQYF	TGTGTCAGCAGCTTAGGGGCGGGGGGGTCCTACGAGCAGTACTTC
few	TRBV6-6	TRBJ1-1	-	13	CASSYPGWGAAFF	TGTGCCAGCAGTTACCCAGGGTGGGGCGCAGCTTTCTTT
-	TRBV5-1	TRBJ2-1	-	20	CASSARSQFGQGIVYNEQFF	TGCGCCAGCAGCGCAAGGTCCCAGTTTGGGCAGGGGATAGTCTACAATGAGCAGTTCTTC
-	TRBV24-1	TRBJ2-3	-	13	CATNEGSTDTQYF	TGTGCCACCAATGAGGGAAGCACAGATACGCAGTATTTT
once	TRBV18	TRBJ1-5	-	14	CASSPGLSNQPQHF	TGTGCCAGCTCACCCGGCCTGAGCAATCAGCCCCAGCATTTT
few	TRBV5-1	TRBJ2-7	-	12	CASNWTVYEQYF	TGCGCCAGCAATTGGACAGTCTACGAGCAGTACTTC